Listed below are T cell receptor beta chains from one sample, sequenced in a study of blood T cells in healthy people across ages. Each CDR3 protein gets one entry after TCRdb re-called the 5' RACE reads with MiXCR. The sample contains around 900,000 distinct CDR3 sequences, around 26% of which appear only once. The sequencing sample was made of blood. These receptors originate from a woman aged 80 or over in good health. Each CDR3 is given with its conserved first and last residue. Each record gives: CDR3 DNA, CDR3 protein, D gene, V gene, CDR3 length, clone size, J gene. The D gene is left open where the match is weak. Rows may omit the clone size; those that give it use once, few, many or a size class.

CDR3nt: TGTGCCAGCAGCGCGGGCAGGGGATCTCATAACTATGGCTACACCTTC
CDR3aa: CASSAGRGSHNYGYTF
d_gene: NA
v_gene: TRBV7-2
len: 16
abundance: many
j_gene: TRBJ1-2

CDR3nt: TGTGCCAGCAGCTTTACGGGAGTCACAGATACGCAGTATTTT
CDR3aa: CASSFTGVTDTQYF
d_gene: NA
v_gene: TRBV7-9
len: 14
abundance: many
j_gene: TRBJ2-3

CDR3nt: TGTGCCAGCAGTCCCCCGGCGGGGTCCACAGATACGCAGTATTTT
CDR3aa: CASSPPAGSTDTQYF
d_gene: NA
v_gene: TRBV6-2/TRBV6-3
len: 15
abundance: many
j_gene: TRBJ2-3

CDR3nt: TGTGCCAGCAACCTACAGACAGGGACTGGCTACACCTTC
CDR3aa: CASNLQTGTGYTF
d_gene: TRBD1
v_gene: TRBV2
len: 13
abundance: NA
j_gene: TRBJ1-2

CDR3nt: TGCAGCGACCGGGACAGGGCTGAAGCTTTCTTT
CDR3aa: CSDRDRAEAFF
d_gene: TRBD1
v_gene: TRBV29-1
len: 11
abundance: many
j_gene: TRBJ1-1

CDR3nt: TGCAGTGCTAGCAACCCCGTAGGGTCACCCCTCCACTTT
CDR3aa: CSASNPVGSPLHF
d_gene: NA
v_gene: TRBV20-1
len: 13
abundance: NA
j_gene: TRBJ1-6

CDR3nt: TGCGCCAGCAGGCCTCCCGGGGGCGGATACAATGAGCAGTTCTTC
CDR3aa: CASRPPGGGYNEQFF
d_gene: NA
v_gene: TRBV2
len: 15
abundance: NA
j_gene: TRBJ2-1

CDR3nt: TGTGCCAGCCTTAGAAGGGGGCTGGTCACTGAAGCTTTCTTT
CDR3aa: CASLRRGLVTEAFF
d_gene: TRBD1
v_gene: TRBV27
len: 14
abundance: NA
j_gene: TRBJ1-1

CDR3nt: TGTGCCAGCAGCTGGGGGTCGGGGGCCGGGGAGCTGTTTTTT
CDR3aa: CASSWGSGAGELFF
d_gene: NA
v_gene: TRBV7-2
len: 14
abundance: NA
j_gene: TRBJ2-2

CDR3nt: TGTGCCAGCGGGGGGAGGGGTGGGAATGAAAAACTGTTTTTT
CDR3aa: CASGGRGGNEKLFF
d_gene: NA
v_gene: TRBV6-5
len: 14
abundance: few
j_gene: TRBJ1-4

CDR3nt: TGCGCCAGCAGCTTGACTAGCGGCCAAGATACGCAGTATTTT
CDR3aa: CASSLTSGQDTQYF
d_gene: TRBD2
v_gene: TRBV5-1
len: 14
abundance: NA
j_gene: TRBJ2-3

CDR3nt: TGCGCCAGCAGCTTGGGGAGGGGACCTAGCGCAGATACGCAGTATTTT
CDR3aa: CASSLGRGPSADTQYF
d_gene: NA
v_gene: TRBV5-1
len: 16
abundance: few
j_gene: TRBJ2-3

CDR3nt: TGTGCCAGCAGCTCAAAGACAGGGGACTATTCACCCCTCCACTTT
CDR3aa: CASSSKTGDYSPLHF
d_gene: TRBD1
v_gene: TRBV7-2
len: 15
abundance: many
j_gene: TRBJ1-6

CDR3nt: TGTGCCAGCAGTGCCCTCAATCAGCCCCAGCATTTT
CDR3aa: CASSALNQPQHF
d_gene: NA
v_gene: TRBV27
len: 12
abundance: NA
j_gene: TRBJ1-5

CDR3nt: TGTGCCATCAGGGAATCCAGGGACTACGAGCAGTACTTC
CDR3aa: CAIRESRDYEQYF
d_gene: NA
v_gene: TRBV10-3
len: 13
abundance: NA
j_gene: TRBJ2-7

CDR3nt: TGCAGTGCCCGTAGTGGCAACGAGCAGTACTTC
CDR3aa: CSARSGNEQYF
d_gene: NA
v_gene: TRBV20-1
len: 11
abundance: NA
j_gene: TRBJ2-7

CDR3nt: TGTGCCAGCAGCCCGACACCGGATACGCAGTATTTT
CDR3aa: CASSPTPDTQYF
d_gene: NA
v_gene: TRBV7-2
len: 12
abundance: many
j_gene: TRBJ2-3

CDR3nt: TGTGCCAGCAGTTTACCCAGGGGGGGATTTGGGGCCAACGTCCTGACTTTC
CDR3aa: CASSLPRGGFGANVLTF
d_gene: NA
v_gene: TRBV28
len: 17
abundance: many
j_gene: TRBJ2-6

CDR3nt: TGTGCCAGCTCACCGGGGGGCGGCAATCAGCCCCAGCATTTT
CDR3aa: CASSPGGGNQPQHF
d_gene: NA
v_gene: TRBV18
len: 14
abundance: many
j_gene: TRBJ1-5

CDR3nt: TGTGCCAGCAGCCAAGATCTTTCAGCGAACTATGGCTACACCTTC
CDR3aa: CASSQDLSANYGYTF
d_gene: NA
v_gene: TRBV4-2
len: 15
abundance: many
j_gene: TRBJ1-2

CDR3nt: TGTGCCAGCAGCGTCAGGACAGGGAACACCGGGGAGCTGTTTTTT
CDR3aa: CASSVRTGNTGELFF
d_gene: TRBD1
v_gene: TRBV9
len: 15
abundance: NA
j_gene: TRBJ2-2

CDR3nt: TGTGCCAGCATGGCGGGGGTTGAGGAGACCCAGTACTTC
CDR3aa: CASMAGVEETQYF
d_gene: TRBD2
v_gene: TRBV2
len: 13
abundance: many
j_gene: TRBJ2-5

CDR3nt: TGCGCCAGCACCGCTACTCGTAGCGGGAGGAACAATGAGCAGTTCTTC
CDR3aa: CASTATRSGRNNEQFF
d_gene: TRBD2
v_gene: TRBV10-2
len: 16
abundance: NA
j_gene: TRBJ2-1

CDR3nt: TGCAGTGCTTTTAACGGTTACAATGAGCAGTTCTTC
CDR3aa: CSAFNGYNEQFF
d_gene: NA
v_gene: TRBV20-1
len: 12
abundance: many
j_gene: TRBJ2-1

CDR3nt: TGTGCCAGCAGTCCTGGTCTGCGACAGGGATTTTCTGATGAGCAGTACTTC
CDR3aa: CASSPGLRQGFSDEQYF
d_gene: TRBD1
v_gene: TRBV6-6
len: 17
abundance: few
j_gene: TRBJ2-7

CDR3nt: TGCAGTGCTTGGGACCGACAAGAGACCCAGTACTTC
CDR3aa: CSAWDRQETQYF
d_gene: NA
v_gene: TRBV20-1
len: 12
abundance: many
j_gene: TRBJ2-5

CDR3nt: TGTGCCAGCAGCCGGAGCCCTAGCACAGATACGCAGTATTTT
CDR3aa: CASSRSPSTDTQYF
d_gene: NA
v_gene: TRBV3-1
len: 14
abundance: few
j_gene: TRBJ2-3

CDR3nt: TGTGCCAGCAGCTTAGCGGACGGCGGCACCTATGGCTACACCTTC
CDR3aa: CASSLADGGTYGYTF
d_gene: NA
v_gene: TRBV7-9
len: 15
abundance: few
j_gene: TRBJ1-2

CDR3nt: TGTGCCAGCAGTCAGACAGGAGGCCTCTCCTACGAGCAGTACTTC
CDR3aa: CASSQTGGLSYEQYF
d_gene: NA
v_gene: TRBV7-8
len: 15
abundance: NA
j_gene: TRBJ2-7

CDR3nt: TGTGCCAGCTCAGGTCCGGGGGGAGAGCAGTTCTTC
CDR3aa: CASSGPGGEQFF
d_gene: TRBD2
v_gene: TRBV18
len: 12
abundance: many
j_gene: TRBJ2-1

CDR3nt: TGTGCCATCAGTGAGAGGACACAAAACACCGGGGAGCTGTTTTTT
CDR3aa: CAISERTQNTGELFF
d_gene: NA
v_gene: TRBV10-3
len: 15
abundance: few
j_gene: TRBJ2-2

CDR3nt: TGTGCCAGCCAGACAAGATCTAACTATGGCTACACCTTC
CDR3aa: CASQTRSNYGYTF
d_gene: NA
v_gene: TRBV19
len: 13
abundance: NA
j_gene: TRBJ1-2

CDR3nt: TGTGCCAGCAGCGACGCCGCCGAGACAAGCGACCCTACTTTGAGATACGAGCAGTACTTC
CDR3aa: CASSDAAETSDPTLRYEQYF
d_gene: NA
v_gene: TRBV9
len: 20
abundance: once
j_gene: TRBJ2-7

CDR3nt: TGTGCCAGCAGCCAAGAGGGGACAGGTCTTGAAAAACTGTTTTTT
CDR3aa: CASSQEGTGLEKLFF
d_gene: TRBD1
v_gene: TRBV3-1
len: 15
abundance: NA
j_gene: TRBJ1-4

CDR3nt: TGTGCCTGGAGTGTGGGGCGGACAGGGTTGTTTTTT
CDR3aa: CAWSVGRTGLFF
d_gene: TRBD1
v_gene: TRBV30
len: 12
abundance: NA
j_gene: TRBJ1-4

CDR3nt: TGTGCCAGCAGTGTGGTTAATGAAAAACTGTTTTTT
CDR3aa: CASSVVNEKLFF
d_gene: NA
v_gene: TRBV2
len: 12
abundance: NA
j_gene: TRBJ1-4

CDR3nt: TGTGCCTGGAGTGAAGCGGGGGGTCTACGAGAGCAGTTCTTC
CDR3aa: CAWSEAGGLREQFF
d_gene: TRBD2
v_gene: TRBV30
len: 14
abundance: many
j_gene: TRBJ2-1

CDR3nt: TGCAGCGTAATCGTTTCGGGATCAACCTACGAGCAGTACTTC
CDR3aa: CSVIVSGSTYEQYF
d_gene: NA
v_gene: TRBV29-1
len: 14
abundance: many
j_gene: TRBJ2-7